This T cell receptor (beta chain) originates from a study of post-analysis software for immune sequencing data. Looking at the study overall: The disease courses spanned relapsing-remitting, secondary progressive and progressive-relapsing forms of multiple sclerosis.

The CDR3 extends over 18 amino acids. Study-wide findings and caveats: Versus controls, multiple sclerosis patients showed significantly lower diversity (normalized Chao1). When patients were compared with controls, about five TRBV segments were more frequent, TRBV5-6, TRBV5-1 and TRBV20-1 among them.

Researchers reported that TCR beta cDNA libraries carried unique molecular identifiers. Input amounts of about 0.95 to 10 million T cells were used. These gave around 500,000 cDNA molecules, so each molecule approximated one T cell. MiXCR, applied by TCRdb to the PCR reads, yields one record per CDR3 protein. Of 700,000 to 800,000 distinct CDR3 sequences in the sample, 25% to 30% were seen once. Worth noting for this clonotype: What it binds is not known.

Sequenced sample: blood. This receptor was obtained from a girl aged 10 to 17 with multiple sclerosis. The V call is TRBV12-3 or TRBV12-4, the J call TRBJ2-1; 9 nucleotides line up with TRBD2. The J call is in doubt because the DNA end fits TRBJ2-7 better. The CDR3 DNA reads TGTGCCAGCAGTTTGTGGGCTAGCGGGGCGAGCTCCTACAATGAGCAGTACTTC. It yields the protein CASSLWASGASSYNEQYF.